This T cell receptor (beta chain) was obtained from a study of cytomegalovirus exposure and HLA in healthy donors (dated by TCRdb to the late 2010s). Regarding the study in general: An earlier analysis of some 600 of the donors reported 276 Gb of sequence data and 95 million to 130 million unique TCR beta sequences obtained from 180 million or so T cells. About 300 gigabases of sequencing data and tens of millions of unique TCR sequences were included in an early release covering several hundred HLA-typed donors. Of the roughly 400 genotyped donors, approximately 83% fell in the genetic ancestry cluster associated with self-reported Caucasian donors. The study aimed to test whether signatures of past pathogen exposure could be identified by cataloging public T cell receptors. The T cell repertoires of several hundred subjects were profiled by immunosequencing and related to cytomegalovirus serostatus. Besides the first cohort of approximately 710 subjects, a separate validation cohort made up of 120 different subjects was used. High-throughput TCR immunosequencing, statistical association of individual TCRs with disease status, and machine learning were combined to predict cytomegalovirus infection status. In a later analysis, previously published TCR beta repertoires from several hundred donors were re-analyzed and high-resolution HLA genotyping was added so that TCR occurrence patterns could be studied. Rather than drawing on any new phenotypic data, the later analysis identified candidate immune exposures from TCR beta sequences and the way those sequences occurred across donors. In an earlier analysis of roughly 600 of the donors, high-throughput TCR beta sequencing was used to judge whether each TCR beta V gene segment behaved as functional or pseudogenic. Donor age, sex, ethnicity and CMV serostatus were collected together with the repertoire data. A later genetic analysis took genome-wide SNP genotypes for about 55% of the 666 donors and used that subset as a discovery cohort. Every repertoire in the discovery cohort had been generated on one and the same sequencing platform. HLA typing covered class I and class II loci at four-digit resolution. The number of donors typed differed by locus, with about 629-640 for A, B, C, DRB1 and DQB1, more than 500 for DQA1, 606 for DPA1, and over 400 for DPB1. Five DR-DQ haplotypes were treated as single units for association and clustering because of strong linkage in the cohort. Among 398 genotyped donors of the cohort, an average of about 220,000 unique TCR beta nucleotide sequences was sequenced per donor, of which 15% to 20% were non-productive.

A note on this clone: The target of this receptor is not known. Base qualities are not provided; no much larger clone lies one nucleotide away.

The CDR3, cysteine through phenylalanine, is 16 amino acids long. Only the CDR3 portion is preserved as DNA: 48 bases, with reading frame beginning at the first base. CDR1 SGHAT and CDR2 FQNNGV were looked up in the germline V gene. Trimming accounts for 4 bases at V and 5 bases at J, while the number of junction bases matched to no gene is 10. The paper as a whole reports these results and caveats: In both the original and validation cohorts, the classifier was reported to diagnose cytomegalovirus status with high specificity and sensitivity. A later genetic analysis reported fewer N-insertions in productive TCRs among donors in an Asian-associated ancestry cluster than the roughly 700-donor mean. Some IMGT-functional V segments, including TRBV6-2 and TRBV6-3, could not be distinguished by the 87-base-pair reads and were therefore excluded. When HLA alleles, especially DR and DQ, strongly co-occurred, TCR associations were difficult to assign to individual alleles. In an earlier analysis of around 600 of the donors, most TCR beta V segments were observed in productive rearrangements about 87% or about 30% of the time, broadly matching IMGT annotations. A later analysis found that HLA-associated TCR beta chains were more clonally expanded and had lower generation probabilities than equally common non-associated chains. Most TCR sequences were observed very rarely across donors, whereas some public TCRs were present in many individuals. Linkage disequilibrium might explain the correlated functional status among segregating V segments, but an unknown experimental factor could not be ruled out. The cohort was sequenced for TCR beta chains only, and without alpha or paired-chain data the features that could be detected were limited. A later genetic analysis associated a missense DCLRE1C variant with V-gene and J-gene trimming of TCR beta chains, and an independent cohort replicated the association. The study listed 170 or so TCR beta chains as associated with cytomegalovirus. According to a later analysis, TCR association rates differed among HLA loci, with DRB1 alleles showing the most associated TCRs and HLA-C alleles showing the fewest. Most CMV-associated TCR beta chains appeared to be HLA-restricted in a later analysis, and the HLA associations seemed to be driven largely by CMV exposure. Several of the top co-occurrence clusters appeared to be linked to parvovirus B19, influenza, CMV and Epstein-Barr virus, according to a later analysis. In a later analysis, around 15,000 TCR beta sequences were associated with specific HLA alleles at a false discovery rate of 0.05. According to the authors, the approach could potentially be generalized to other disease states and immunological phenotypes. For the cohort, immune exposure information was limited to CMV serostatus. In vitro tests confirmed that a few of the cytomegalovirus-associated TCR beta chains recognize cytomegalovirus antigens. A further reported finding was that TCR beta sequences accurately predicted the HLA-A and HLA-B alleles for most subjects in the first cohort. Because some donors lacked HLA typing at each locus, the association tests relied only on the typed subset. The earlier analysis of approximately 540 of the donors excluded about 16 rarely observed V segments, including chromosome 9 orphons, because counts were too low. A group of highly shared sequence variants was considered likely to be a technical artifact of the sequencing pipeline. Roughly uniform sequencing depth across donors was assumed in presence/absence analyses, although this assumption may not hold.

The cohort consisted of 670 or so healthy bone marrow donors. All cohort members were sampled while nominally healthy, although unrecorded immune exposures were likely present. The donor tested CMV seropositive, placing the donor among the 289 seropositive members of the cohort. A peripheral blood sample was collected from each donor, and TCR beta sequencing was performed on peripheral blood mononuclear cells. The Qiagen DNeasy Blood Extraction Kit was used to extract genomic DNA from the blood cell samples. The library relied on the immunoSEQ multiplex PCR assay. The multiplex PCR relied on a mix of 60 forward primers for TCR Vbeta segments and 13 reverse primers for TCR Jbeta segments. Amplification of the CDR3 region of rearranged TCR beta genes was performed with a multiplex PCR assay on genomic DNA. The amplified TCR beta libraries were sequenced on the Illumina HiSeq System as 87-base-pair reads. From the authors' description of their analysis: Across the 600 to 700 repertoires, a later analysis counted roughly 77 million unique TCR beta chains, 9 million to 14 million of which were shared by at least two donors. Raw reads were error-corrected and collapsed into unique sequences with a nearest-neighbor algorithm that merged closely related sequences to remove PCR and sequencing errors. To assign V, D and J gene segments, CDR3 sequences were aligned to IMGT reference sequences. For a sequence to be retained, a match of at least six nucleotides was required to both a V gene segment and a J gene segment. A rearrangement was called productive if the CDR3 had no stop codons and remained in frame with V and J, and every other rearrangement was called non-productive. CDR3 was defined according to IMGT convention as the region running from the second conserved V-encoded cysteine to the conserved J-encoded phenylalanine. The earlier analysis of 500 to 650 of the donors excluded any sequence lacking an unambiguous match to a single V gene segment. In an earlier analysis of 587 of the donors, a V segment was called functional when productive rearrangements were above 56.7%, and segregating when the standard deviation between donors exceeded 5%. A statistical classification framework was built to diagnose cytomegalovirus status from the catalog of TCR beta chain sequences. In a later analysis, TCR nucleotide sequences were compared against IMGT/GENE-DB human TR gene sequences so that V and J genes could be assigned. Using the TCRdist pipeline, a later analysis assigned CDR3 sequences along with most-parsimonious VDJ recombination scenarios. In a later analysis, each TCR beta chain was defined by its CDR3 amino acid sequence together with its V-gene family, and reads lacking a unique V-gene family were excluded. To address suspected cross-contamination and a sequencing artifact, a later analysis removed a few hundred highly shared, low-generation-probability nucleotide sequences. For each public chain, a later analysis derived a clonal expansion index from normalized ranks of inferred template counts within each repertoire. In a later analysis, generation probabilities were computed with a VDJ recombination model fitted to out-of-frame rearrangements, and the resulting probabilities were checked against IGoR. In a later analysis, TCR-TCR, TCR-HLA and TCR-CMV co-occurrence was scored with hypergeometric tests, and a repertoire-size bias correction was applied to TCR pairs. In a later analysis, false discovery rates were estimated by permuting HLA or CMV assignments 20 times. In a later analysis, co-occurring TCRs were grouped using DBSCAN, and TCRdist sequence similarity was added for clustering within HLA-allele-positive subsets. Co-occurrence clustering excluded repertoires with fewer than 30,000 or more than 120,000 public chains, plus five with anomalous nucleotide sharing. This immuneACCESS table, as held by TCRdb, lists in-frame sequences with V and J called but not all clones. Of the missing ones, under half trace to an unresolved V gene in checked studies; the others have no known cause. That table supplies the V and J calls and clone size; D and trimming were determined from the DNA. This sample holds approximately 40,000 clones; around three fifths were observed only once. Around 18% of the sample is taken by the ten largest.

The receptor's source is a man aged 45 to 65 in good health and CMV-seropositive. Sequenced: PBMCs. This chain joins TRBV11-2 to TRBJ2-5, with 10 middle bases fitting TRBD2. The CDR3 amino acid sequence is: CASSSWASGGRETQYF. The nucleotide sequence is given as TGTGCCAGCAGCTCATGGGCTAGCGGGGGTAGGGAGACCCAGTACTTC.